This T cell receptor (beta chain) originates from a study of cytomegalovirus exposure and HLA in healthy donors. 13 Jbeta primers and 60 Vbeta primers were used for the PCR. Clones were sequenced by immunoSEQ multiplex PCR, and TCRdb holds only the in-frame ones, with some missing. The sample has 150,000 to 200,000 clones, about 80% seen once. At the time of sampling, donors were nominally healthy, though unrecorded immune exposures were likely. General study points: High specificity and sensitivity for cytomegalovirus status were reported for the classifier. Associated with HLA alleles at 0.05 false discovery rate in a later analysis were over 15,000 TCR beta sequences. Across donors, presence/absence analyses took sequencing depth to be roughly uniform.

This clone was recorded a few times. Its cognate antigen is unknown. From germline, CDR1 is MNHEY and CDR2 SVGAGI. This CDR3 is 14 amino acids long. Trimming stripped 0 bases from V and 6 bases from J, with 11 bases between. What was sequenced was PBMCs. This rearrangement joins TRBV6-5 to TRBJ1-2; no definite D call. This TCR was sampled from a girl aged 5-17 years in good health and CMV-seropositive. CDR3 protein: CASSYSEGANGYTF. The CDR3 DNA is TGTGCCAGCAGTTACTCAGAGGGCGCGAATGGCTACACCTTC.